This T cell receptor beta chain was captured by sequencing in a study of siplizumab effects on memory and regulatory T cells. This clone was counted once. CDR3 size: 17 residues. V shed 3 bases, J shed 4 bases, and the junction held 14 bases outside the gene matches. Germline V CDR1 and CDR2: KGHSH, LQKENI. Clones were read by immunoSEQ multiplex PCR, and TCRdb kept only the in-frame ones, dropping some. This table holds 100,000 or so clones, around 94% found once. This TCR derives from a human donor in good health. The chain joins TRBV18 to TRBJ1-2; 7 bases fit TRBD1. The sequencing input was Tregs sorted from blood. The CDR3 coding sequence is TGTGCCAGCTCACCCGTCGGGGTAGGGGGCGCAATCTATGGCTACACCTTC. Its protein product is CASSPVGVGGAIYGYTF.